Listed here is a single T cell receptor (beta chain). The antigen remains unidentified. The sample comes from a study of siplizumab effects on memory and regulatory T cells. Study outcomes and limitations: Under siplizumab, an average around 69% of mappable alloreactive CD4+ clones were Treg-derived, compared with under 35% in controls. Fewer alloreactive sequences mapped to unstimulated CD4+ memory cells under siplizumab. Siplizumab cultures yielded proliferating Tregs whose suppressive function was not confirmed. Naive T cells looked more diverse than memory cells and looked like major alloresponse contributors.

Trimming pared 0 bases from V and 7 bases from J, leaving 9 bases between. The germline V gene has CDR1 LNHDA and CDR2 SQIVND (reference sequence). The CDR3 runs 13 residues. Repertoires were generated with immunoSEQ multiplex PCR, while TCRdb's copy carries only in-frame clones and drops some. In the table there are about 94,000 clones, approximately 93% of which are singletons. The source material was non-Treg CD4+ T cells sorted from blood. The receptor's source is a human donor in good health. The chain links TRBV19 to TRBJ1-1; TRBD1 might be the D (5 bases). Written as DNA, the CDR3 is TGTGCCAGTAGTATAGAAGGGGACGGTGAAGCTTTCTTT. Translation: CASSIEGDGEAFF.